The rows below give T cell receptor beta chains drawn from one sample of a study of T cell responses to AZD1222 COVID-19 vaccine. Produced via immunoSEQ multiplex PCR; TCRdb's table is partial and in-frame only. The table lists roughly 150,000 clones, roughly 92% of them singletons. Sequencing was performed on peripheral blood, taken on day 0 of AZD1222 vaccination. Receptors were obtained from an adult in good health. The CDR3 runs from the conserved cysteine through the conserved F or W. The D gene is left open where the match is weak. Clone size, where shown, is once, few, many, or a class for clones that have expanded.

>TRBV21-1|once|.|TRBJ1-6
TGTGCCAGCAGCAAGGGGAAAGGTAAAATTAATTCACCCCTCCACTTT
CASSKGKGKINSPLHF
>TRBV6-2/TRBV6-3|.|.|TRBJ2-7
TGTGCCAGCAGTCAGTCTAGACGCTACGAGCAGTACTTC
CASSQSRRYEQYF
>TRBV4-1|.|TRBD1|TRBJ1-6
TGCGCCAGCAGCCCAGGGGGACACGGCAATTCACCCCTCCACTTT
CASSPGGHGNSPLHF
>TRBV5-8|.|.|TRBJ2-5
TGTGCCAGCAGCTTGGGGGTGGGAGAGACCCAGTACTTC
CASSLGVGETQYF
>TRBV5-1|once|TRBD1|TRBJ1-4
TGCGCCAGCAGCTTGGGTCCTCAGGGGGCTGGGGAAAAACTGTTTTTT
CASSLGPQGAGEKLFF
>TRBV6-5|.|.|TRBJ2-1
TGTGCCAGCCGCTGGTCACGGACTACCTACAATGAGCAGTTCTTC
CASRWSRTTYNEQFF
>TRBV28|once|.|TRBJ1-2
TGTGCCAGCAGTTTCGGGGGGCTTTATGGCTACACCTTC
CASSFGGLYGYTF
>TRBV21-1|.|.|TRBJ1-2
TGTGCCAGCAGCAAAGCCACGCCGACCTATGGCTACACCTTC
CASSKATPTYGYTF
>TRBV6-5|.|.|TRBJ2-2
TGTGCCAGCAGGACAGCCTCGAACACCGGGGAGCTGTTTTTT
CASRTASNTGELFF
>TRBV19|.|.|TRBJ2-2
TGTGCCAGTAGTATAGCGGGGGCGTCCACCGGGGAGCTGTTTTTT
CASSIAGASTGELFF
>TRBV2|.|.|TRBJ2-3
TGTGCCAGCAGCCCAGGGGGGGGGCTTTCAGATACGCAGTATTTT
CASSPGGGLSDTQYF
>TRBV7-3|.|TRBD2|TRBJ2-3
TGTGCCAGCAGCTTAACGCAGCGGGAGGGGAGCACAGATACGCAGTATTTT
CASSLTQREGSTDTQYF
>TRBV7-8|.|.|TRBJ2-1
TGTGCCAGCCGCCCCAGGGGGGGATACAATGAGCAGTTCTTC
CASRPRGGYNEQFF
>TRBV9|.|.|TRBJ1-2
TGTGCCAGCAGCCCCGGGGGAAGGGATGGCTACACCTTC
CASSPGGRDGYTF
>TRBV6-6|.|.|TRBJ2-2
TGTGCCAGCAGTTACCCTAGGGACGTGTACACCGGGGAGCTGTTTTTT
CASSYPRDVYTGELFF
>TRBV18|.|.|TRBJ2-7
TGTGCCAGCTCACCATTAGTCGGGGGGCGCGACGAGCAGTACTTC
CASSPLVGGRDEQYF
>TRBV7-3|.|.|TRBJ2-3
TGTGCCAGCAGCCTAAAGGGGGTTCCAGATACGCAGTATTTT
CASSLKGVPDTQYF
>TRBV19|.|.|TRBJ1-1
TGTGCCAGTAGCAGACCGTCGGGACTTCGGGGGAACACTGAAGCTTTCTTT
CASSRPSGLRGNTEAFF
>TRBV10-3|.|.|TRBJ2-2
TGTGCCATCAAGGCCCCCCTGACCGGGGAGCTGTTTTTT
CAIKAPLTGELFF
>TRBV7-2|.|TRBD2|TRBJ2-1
TGTGCCAGCAGCTTCCGGTTAGCGGGTATGTATGAGCAGTTCTTC
CASSFRLAGMYEQFF
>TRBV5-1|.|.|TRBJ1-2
TGCGCCAGCAGCGAGGCCTTCCACCGCGCTAGAGGCTACACCTTC
CASSEAFHRARGYTF
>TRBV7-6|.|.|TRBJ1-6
TGTGCCAGCAGCCAGAGTGGGGGAGCCCTCCACTTT
CASSQSGGALHF
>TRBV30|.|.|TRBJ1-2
TGTGCCTGGAGTCTCGCTGGACAAGAAGGCTACACCTTC
CAWSLAGQEGYTF
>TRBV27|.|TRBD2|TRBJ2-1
TGTGCCAGCAGTTTATCCCTAGCGGGATTCTACAATGAGCAGTTCTTC
CASSLSLAGFYNEQFF
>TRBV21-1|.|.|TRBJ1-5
TGTGCCAGCAACCTGGGCCTTGGGCCCCAGCATTTT
CASNLGLGPQHF
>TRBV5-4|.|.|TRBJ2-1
TGTGCCAGCAGCTTGGGTAGGGCGAGCTCCTACAATGAGCAGTTCTTC
CASSLGRASSYNEQFF
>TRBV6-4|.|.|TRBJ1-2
TGTGCCAGCAGTGAACAGGTCTATGGCTACACCTTC
CASSEQVYGYTF
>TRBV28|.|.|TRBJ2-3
TGTGCCAGCAGTGGGGCGGACCGCACTAGCACAGATACGCAGTATTTT
CASSGADRTSTDTQYF
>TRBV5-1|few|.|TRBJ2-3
TGCGCCAGCAGCTTGGCAGGGAGCACAGATACGCAGTATTTT
CASSLAGSTDTQYF
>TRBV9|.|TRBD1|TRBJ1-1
TGTGCCAGCAGCCCCCGACAGGGTGGCACTGAAGCTTTCTTT
CASSPRQGGTEAFF
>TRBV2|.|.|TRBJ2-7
TGTGCCAGCAGTCAGGGACCAGACAGCTCCGAGCAGTACTTC
CASSQGPDSSEQYF
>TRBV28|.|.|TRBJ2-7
TGTGCCAGCAGTTTACGGGACGAGCAGTACTTC
CASSLRDEQYF
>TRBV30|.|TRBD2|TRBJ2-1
TGTGCCTGGAGTGGCCCTAGCGGGGGGGCGAATGAGCAGTTCTTC
CAWSGPSGGANEQFF
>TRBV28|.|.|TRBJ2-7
TGTGCCAGCCTAAGGACAGACCAAACCTACGAGCAGTACTTC
CASLRTDQTYEQYF
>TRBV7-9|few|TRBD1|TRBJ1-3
TGTGCCAGCAGCGCTCGGGACAGTTATTTCTCTGGAAACACCATATATTTT
CASSARDSYFSGNTIYF
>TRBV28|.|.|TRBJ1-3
TGTGCCAGCAGTCCCCGGGACGGCTACTCTGGAAACACCATATATTTT
CASSPRDGYSGNTIYF
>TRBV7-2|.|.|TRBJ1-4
TGTGCCAGCAGCTTAGGAGGGTGGGGTGAAAAACTGTTTTTT
CASSLGGWGEKLFF
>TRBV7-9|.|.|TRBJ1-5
TGTGCCAGCAGCCTTGGGGGGACGGGCGAAAATCAGCCCCAGCATTTT
CASSLGGTGENQPQHF
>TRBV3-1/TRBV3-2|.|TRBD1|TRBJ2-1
TGTGCCAGCAGCCAAGATAGGGACAGGGTCAATGAGCAGTTCTTC
CASSQDRDRVNEQFF
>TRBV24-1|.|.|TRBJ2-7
TGTGCCACCAGTGATTCTACTGACTCCTACGAGCAGTACTTC
CATSDSTDSYEQYF
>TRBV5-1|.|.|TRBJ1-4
TGCGCCAGCAGCGACAGCCAGGCAACTAATGAAAAACTGTTTTTT
CASSDSQATNEKLFF